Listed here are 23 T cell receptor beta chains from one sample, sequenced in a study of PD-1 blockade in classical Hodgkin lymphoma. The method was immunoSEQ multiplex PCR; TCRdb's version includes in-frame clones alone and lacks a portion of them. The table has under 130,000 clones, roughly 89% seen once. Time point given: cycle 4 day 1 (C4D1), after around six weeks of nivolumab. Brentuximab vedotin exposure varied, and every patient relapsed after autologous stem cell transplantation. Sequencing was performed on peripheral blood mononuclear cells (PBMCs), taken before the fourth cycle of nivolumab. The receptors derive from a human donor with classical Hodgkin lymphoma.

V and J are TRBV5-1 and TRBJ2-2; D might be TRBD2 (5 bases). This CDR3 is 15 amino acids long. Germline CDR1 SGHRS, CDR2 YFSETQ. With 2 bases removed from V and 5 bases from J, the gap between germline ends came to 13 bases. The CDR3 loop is CASSLSGLITGELFF. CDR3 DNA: TGCGCCAGCAGCTTAAGCGGACTCATTACCGGGGAGCTGTTTTTT.

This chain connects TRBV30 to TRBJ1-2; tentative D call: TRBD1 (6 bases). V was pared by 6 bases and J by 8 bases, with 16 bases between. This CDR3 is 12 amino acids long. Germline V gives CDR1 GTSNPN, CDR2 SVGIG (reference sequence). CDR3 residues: CACNTGSDGYTF. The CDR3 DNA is TGTGCCTGCAACACAGGGTCTGACGGCTACACCTTC.

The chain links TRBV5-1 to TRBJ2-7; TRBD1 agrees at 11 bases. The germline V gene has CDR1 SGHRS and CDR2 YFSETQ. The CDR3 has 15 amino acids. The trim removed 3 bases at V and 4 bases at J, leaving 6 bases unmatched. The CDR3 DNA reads TGCGCCAGCAGCTCCCGGACAGGGGGCCAGTACGAGCAGTACTTC. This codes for CASSSRTGGQYEQYF.

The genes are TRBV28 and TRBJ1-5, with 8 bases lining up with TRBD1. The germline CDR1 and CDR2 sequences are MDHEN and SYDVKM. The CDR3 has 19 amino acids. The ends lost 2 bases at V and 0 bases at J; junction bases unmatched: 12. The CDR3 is CASSLADRVGKHSNQPQHF. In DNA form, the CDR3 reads TGTGCCAGCAGTTTAGCGGACAGGGTAGGGAAGCATAGCAATCAGCCCCAGCATTTT.

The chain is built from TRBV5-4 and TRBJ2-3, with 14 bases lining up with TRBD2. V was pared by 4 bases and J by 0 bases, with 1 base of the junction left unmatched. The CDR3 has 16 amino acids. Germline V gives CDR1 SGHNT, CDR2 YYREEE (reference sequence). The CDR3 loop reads CASSRLAGGSTDTQYF. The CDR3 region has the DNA TGTGCCAGCAGCAGACTAGCGGGGGGGAGCACAGATACGCAGTATTTT.

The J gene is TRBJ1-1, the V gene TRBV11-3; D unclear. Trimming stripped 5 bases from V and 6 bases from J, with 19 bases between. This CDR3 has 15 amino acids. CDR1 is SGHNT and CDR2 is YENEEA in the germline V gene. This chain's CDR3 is CASSTTPQYPPEAFF. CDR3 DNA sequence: TGTGCCAGCAGCACCACGCCCCAGTACCCCCCTGAAGCTTTCTTT.

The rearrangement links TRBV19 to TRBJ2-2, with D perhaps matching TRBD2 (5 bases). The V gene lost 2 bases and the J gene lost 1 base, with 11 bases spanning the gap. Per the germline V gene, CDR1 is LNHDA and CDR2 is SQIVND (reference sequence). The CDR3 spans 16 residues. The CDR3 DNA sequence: TGTGCCAGTAGTATATTGGGCGGGCGGAACACCGGGGAGCTGTTTTTT. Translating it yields CASSILGGRNTGELFF.

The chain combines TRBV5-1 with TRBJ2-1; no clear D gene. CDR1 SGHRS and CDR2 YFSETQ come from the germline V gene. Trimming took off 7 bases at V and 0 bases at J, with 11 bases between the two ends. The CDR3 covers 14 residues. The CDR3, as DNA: TGCGCCAGCGGAGACCCGAGCTCCTACAATGAGCAGTTCTTC. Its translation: CASGDPSSYNEQFF.

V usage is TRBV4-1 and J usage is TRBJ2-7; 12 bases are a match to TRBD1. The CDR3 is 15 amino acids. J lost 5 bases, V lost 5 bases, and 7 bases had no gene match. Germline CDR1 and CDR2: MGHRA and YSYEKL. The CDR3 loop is CASSFSGTGGDEQYF. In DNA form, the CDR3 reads TGCGCCAGCAGCTTTTCCGGGACAGGGGGCGACGAGCAGTACTTC.

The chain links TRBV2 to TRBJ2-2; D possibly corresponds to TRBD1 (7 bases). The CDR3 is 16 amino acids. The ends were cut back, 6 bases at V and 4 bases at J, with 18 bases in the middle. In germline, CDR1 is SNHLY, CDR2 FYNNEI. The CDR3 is CASREGAGRTTGELFF. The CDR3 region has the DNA TGTGCCAGCAGAGAGGGGGCAGGGAGGACCACCGGGGAGCTGTTTTTT.

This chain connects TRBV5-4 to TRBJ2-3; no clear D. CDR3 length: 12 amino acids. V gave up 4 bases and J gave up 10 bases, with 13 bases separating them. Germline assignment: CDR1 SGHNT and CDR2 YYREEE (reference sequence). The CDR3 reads CASSLGPTAQYF. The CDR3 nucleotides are TGTGCCAGCAGCCTCGGGCCGACGGCGCAGTATTTT.

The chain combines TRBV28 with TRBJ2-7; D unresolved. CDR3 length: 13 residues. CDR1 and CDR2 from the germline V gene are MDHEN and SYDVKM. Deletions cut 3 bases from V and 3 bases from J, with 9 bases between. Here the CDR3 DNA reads TGTGCCAGCAGTTTGGGCAGGAACTACGAGCAGTACTTC. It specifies CASSLGRNYEQYF.

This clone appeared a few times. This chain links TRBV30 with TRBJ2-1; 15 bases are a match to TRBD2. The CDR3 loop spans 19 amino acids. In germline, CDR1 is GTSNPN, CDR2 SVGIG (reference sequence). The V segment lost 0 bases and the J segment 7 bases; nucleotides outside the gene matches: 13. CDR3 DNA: TGTGCCTGGAGTGTAAGGGGAAGTTGGACTAGCGGGAGGGCAAATGAGCAGTTCTTC. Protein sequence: CAWSVRGSWTSGRANEQFF.

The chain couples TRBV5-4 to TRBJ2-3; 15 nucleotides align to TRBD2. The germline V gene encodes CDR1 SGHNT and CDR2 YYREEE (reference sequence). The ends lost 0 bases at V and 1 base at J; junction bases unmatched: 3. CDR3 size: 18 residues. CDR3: CASSLGTSGRARTDTQYF. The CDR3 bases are TGTGCCAGCAGCTTGGGGACTAGCGGGAGGGCCCGCACAGATACGCAGTATTTT. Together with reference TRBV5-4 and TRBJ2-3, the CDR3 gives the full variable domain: ETGVTQSPTHLIKTRGQQVTLRCSSQSGHNTVSWYQQALGQGPQFIFQYYREEENGRGNFPPRFSGLQFPNYSSELNVNALELDDSALYLCASSLGTSGRARTDTQYFGPGTRLTVL.

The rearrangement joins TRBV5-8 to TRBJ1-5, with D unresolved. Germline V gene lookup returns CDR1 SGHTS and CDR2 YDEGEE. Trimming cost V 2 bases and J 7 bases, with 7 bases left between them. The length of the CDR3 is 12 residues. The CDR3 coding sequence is TGTGCCAGCAGCTTCCCCGGGCAGCCCCAGCATTTT. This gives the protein CASSFPGQPQHF.

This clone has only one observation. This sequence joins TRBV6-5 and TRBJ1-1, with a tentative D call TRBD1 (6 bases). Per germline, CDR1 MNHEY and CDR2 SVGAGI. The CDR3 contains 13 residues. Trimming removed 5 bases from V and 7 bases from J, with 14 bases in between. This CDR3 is CASSGRNRVEAFF. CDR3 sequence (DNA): TGTGCCAGCAGTGGCCGCAACAGGGTTGAAGCTTTCTTT.

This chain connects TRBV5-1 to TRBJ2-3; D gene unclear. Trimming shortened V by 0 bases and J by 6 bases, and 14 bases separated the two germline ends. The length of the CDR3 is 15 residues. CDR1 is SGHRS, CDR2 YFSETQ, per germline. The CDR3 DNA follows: TGCGCCAGCAGCTTGGTCCGGCGCCTTGGGGATACGCAGTATTTT. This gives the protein CASSLVRRLGDTQYF.

The CDR3 DNA reads TGTGCCAGCAGTTTAGTCCTAGCGGGAGGAATAGAGACCCAGTACTTC. Residues: CASSLVLAGGIETQYF. This chain links TRBV27 with TRBJ2-5; TRBD2 aligns across 11 bases. Germline-derived CDR1 and CDR2 are MNHEY and SMNVEV (reference sequence). J gave up 4 bases and V 2 bases, and 6 bases lay outside the gene matches. The length of the CDR3 is 16 residues.

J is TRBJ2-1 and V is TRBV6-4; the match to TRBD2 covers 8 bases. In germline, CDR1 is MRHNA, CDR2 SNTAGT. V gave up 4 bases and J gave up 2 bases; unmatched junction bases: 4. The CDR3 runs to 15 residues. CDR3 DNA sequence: TGTGCCAGCAGTGGTACTAGCGGCGCCTACAATGAGCAGTTCTTC. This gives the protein CASSGTSGAYNEQFF.

CDR3 sequence reads: CAWSVHTNTEAFF. CDR3 DNA: TGTGCCTGGAGTGTACATACGAACACTGAAGCTTTCTTT. The rearrangement joins TRBV30 to TRBJ1-1; D gene unclear. The CDR3 length is 13 residues. Germline lookup yields CDR1 GTSNPN and CDR2 SVGIG (reference sequence). With 0 bases removed from V and 1 base from J, the gap between germline ends came to 6 bases.

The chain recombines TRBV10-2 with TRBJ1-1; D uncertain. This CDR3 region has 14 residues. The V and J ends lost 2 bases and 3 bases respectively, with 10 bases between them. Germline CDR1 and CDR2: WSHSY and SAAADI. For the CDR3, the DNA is TGCGCCAGCAGTGAGGACATCTCCTACACTGAAGCTTTCTTT. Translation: CASSEDISYTEAFF.

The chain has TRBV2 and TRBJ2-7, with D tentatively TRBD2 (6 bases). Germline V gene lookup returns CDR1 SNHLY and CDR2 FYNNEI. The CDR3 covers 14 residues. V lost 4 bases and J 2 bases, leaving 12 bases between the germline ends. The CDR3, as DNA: TGTGCCAGCAGTGGACCCGGGAGTACCTACGAGCAGTACTTC. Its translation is CASSGPGSTYEQYF. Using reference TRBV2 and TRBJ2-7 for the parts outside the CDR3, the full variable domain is EPEVTQTPSHQVTQMGQEVILRCVPISNHLYFYWYRQILGQKVEFLVSFYNNEISEKSEIFDDQFSVERPDGSNFTLKIRSTKLEDSAMYFCASSGPGSTYEQYFGPGTRLTVT.

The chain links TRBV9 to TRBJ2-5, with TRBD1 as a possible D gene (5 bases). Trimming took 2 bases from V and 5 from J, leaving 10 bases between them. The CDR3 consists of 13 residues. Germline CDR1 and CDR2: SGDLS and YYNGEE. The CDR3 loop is CASSVQGWETQYF. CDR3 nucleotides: TGTGCCAGCAGCGTCCAGGGTTGGGAGACCCAGTACTTC. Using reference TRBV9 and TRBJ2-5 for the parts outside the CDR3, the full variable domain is DSGVTQTPKHLITATGQRVTLRCSPRSGDLSVYWYQQSLDQGLQFLIQYYNGEERAKGNILERFSAQQFPDLHSELNLSSLELGDSALYFCASSVQGWETQYFGPGTRLLVL.